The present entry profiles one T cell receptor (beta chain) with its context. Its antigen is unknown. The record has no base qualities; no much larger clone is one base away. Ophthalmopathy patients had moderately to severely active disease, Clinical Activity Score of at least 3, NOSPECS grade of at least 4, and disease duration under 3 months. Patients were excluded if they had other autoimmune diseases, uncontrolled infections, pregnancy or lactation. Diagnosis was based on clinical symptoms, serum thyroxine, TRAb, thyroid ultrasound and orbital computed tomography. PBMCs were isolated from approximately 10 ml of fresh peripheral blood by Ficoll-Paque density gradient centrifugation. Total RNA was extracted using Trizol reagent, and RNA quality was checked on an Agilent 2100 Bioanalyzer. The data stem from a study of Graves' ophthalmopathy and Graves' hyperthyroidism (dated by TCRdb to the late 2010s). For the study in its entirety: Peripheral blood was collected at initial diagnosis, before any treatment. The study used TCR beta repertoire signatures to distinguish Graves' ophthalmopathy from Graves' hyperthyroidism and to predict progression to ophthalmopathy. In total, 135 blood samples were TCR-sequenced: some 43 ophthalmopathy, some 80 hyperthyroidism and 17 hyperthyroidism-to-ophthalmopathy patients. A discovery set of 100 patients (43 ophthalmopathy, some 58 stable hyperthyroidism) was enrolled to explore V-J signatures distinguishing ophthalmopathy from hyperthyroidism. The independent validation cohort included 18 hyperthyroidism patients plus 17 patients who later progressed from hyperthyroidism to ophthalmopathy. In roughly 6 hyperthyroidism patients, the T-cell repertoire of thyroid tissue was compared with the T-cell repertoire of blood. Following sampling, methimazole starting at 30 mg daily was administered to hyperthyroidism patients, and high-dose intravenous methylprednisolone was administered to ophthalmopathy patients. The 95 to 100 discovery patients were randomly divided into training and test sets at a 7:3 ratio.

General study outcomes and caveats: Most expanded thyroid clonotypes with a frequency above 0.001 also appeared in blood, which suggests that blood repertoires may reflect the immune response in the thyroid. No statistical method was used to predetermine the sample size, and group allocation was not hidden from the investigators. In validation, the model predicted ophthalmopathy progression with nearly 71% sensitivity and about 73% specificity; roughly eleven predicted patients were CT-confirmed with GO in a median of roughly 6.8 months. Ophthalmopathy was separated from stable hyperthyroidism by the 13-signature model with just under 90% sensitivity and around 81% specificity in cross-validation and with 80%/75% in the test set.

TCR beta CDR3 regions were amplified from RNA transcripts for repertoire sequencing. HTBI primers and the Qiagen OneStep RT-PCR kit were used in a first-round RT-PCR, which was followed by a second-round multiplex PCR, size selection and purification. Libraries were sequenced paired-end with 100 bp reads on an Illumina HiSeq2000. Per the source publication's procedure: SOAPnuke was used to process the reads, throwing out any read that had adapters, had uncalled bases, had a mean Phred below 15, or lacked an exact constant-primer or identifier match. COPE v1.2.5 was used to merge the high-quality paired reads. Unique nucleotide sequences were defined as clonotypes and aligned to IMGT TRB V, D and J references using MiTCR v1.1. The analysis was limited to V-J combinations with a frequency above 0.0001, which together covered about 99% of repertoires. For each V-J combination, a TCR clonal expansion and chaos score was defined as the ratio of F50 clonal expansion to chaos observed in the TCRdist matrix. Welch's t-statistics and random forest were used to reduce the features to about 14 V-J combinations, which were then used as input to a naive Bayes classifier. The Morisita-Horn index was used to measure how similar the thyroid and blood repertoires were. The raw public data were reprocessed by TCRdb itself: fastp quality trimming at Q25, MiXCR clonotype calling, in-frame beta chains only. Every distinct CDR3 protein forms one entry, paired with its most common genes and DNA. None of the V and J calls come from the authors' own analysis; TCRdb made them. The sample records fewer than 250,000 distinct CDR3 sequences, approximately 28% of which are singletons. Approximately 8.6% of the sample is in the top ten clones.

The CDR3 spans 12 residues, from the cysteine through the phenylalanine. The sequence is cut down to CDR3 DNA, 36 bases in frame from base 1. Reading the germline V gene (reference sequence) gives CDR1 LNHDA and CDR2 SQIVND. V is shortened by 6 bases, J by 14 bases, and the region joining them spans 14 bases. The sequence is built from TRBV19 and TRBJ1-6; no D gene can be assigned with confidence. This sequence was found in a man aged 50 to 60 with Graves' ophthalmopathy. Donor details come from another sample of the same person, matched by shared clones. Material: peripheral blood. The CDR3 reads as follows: CASSSLSSALHF. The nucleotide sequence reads TGTGCCAGTAGCTCGTTATCTTCGGCCCTCCACTTT.